One and the same sample provided the 13 T cell receptor beta chains below, sequenced in a study of OX40 agonist ivuxolimab in advanced cancers. Produced via immunoSEQ multiplex PCR; TCRdb's table is partial and in-frame only. The sample includes some 50,000 clones, about 91% of them seen just once. This specimen was CD4+ or CD8+ T cells sorted from blood, taken in a trial of the OX40 agonist ivuxolimab. All receptors come from an adult with an advanced solid tumor such as melanoma, head and neck, liver or kidney cancer.

J is TRBJ1-3 and V is TRBV6-6; the D is unclear. The CDR3 has 11 residues. The germline V and J ends were trimmed by 7 bases and 7 bases, with 8 bases remaining between them. In germline, CDR1 is MNHNY, CDR2 SVGAGI (reference sequence). CDR3 coding DNA: TGTGCCAGCATAGACGGGAACACCATATATTTT. It codes for CASIDGNTIYF.

The chain joins TRBV5-6 to TRBJ2-5; possible D gene TRBD2, 5 bases. Germline V gives CDR1 SGHDT, CDR2 YYEEEE. Trimming took 4 bases from V and 14 from J, leaving 18 bases between them. The CDR3 has 12 amino acids. The CDR3 DNA sequence: TGTGCCAGCAGCCTTGGTTCGACACGGGAATACTTC. Translating gives CASSLGSTREYF.

The rearrangement links TRBV28 to TRBJ2-7; D gene uncertain. Per germline, CDR1 MDHEN and CDR2 SYDVKM. The ends were cut back, 6 bases at V and 5 bases at J, with 11 bases in the middle. CDR3 length equals 12 residues. In DNA form, the CDR3 reads TGTGCCAGCAGCCCGACTGGGGACGAGCAGTACTTC. It specifies CASSPTGDEQYF.

The chain joins TRBV7-6 to TRBJ1-2; D unresolved. Looked up from germline, CDR1 is SGHVS and CDR2 is FNYEAQ. The CDR3 has 13 residues. Trimming pared 6 bases from V and 8 bases from J, leaving 16 bases between. In nucleotides, the CDR3 is TGTGCCAGCAGTCTAAATCCTGTTTGGGGCTACACCTTC. It is translated as CASSLNPVWGYTF.

The chain combines TRBV6-4 with TRBJ1-5; no firm D call. Per the germline V gene, CDR1 is MRHNA and CDR2 is SNTAGT. Deletions cut 4 bases from V and 2 bases from J, with 18 bases between. This CDR3 has 17 residues. The CDR3 DNA is TGTGCCAGCAGTGGGGCAATCTGCCGTACGGGCAATCAGCCCCAGCATTTT. This codes for CASSGAICRTGNQPQHF.

The chain has TRBV13 and TRBJ2-7; 11 bases are shared with TRBD1. The V segment lost 4 bases and the J segment 3 bases; nucleotides outside the gene matches: 32. The CDR3 has 24 residues. Germline-derived CDR1 and CDR2 are PRHDT and FYEKMQ (reference sequence). The CDR3 DNA reads TGTGCCAGCAGCTCAATGATGACCGGGACAGGGGGGCCACTAATGGCGGTCCCCATCTACGAGCAGTACTTC. It is translated as CASSSMMTGTGGPLMAVPIYEQYF.

The J gene is TRBJ1-6, the V gene TRBV18; D is perhaps TRBD1 (5 bases). Trimming removed 1 base from V and 9 bases from J, with 13 bases in between. The germline CDR1 and CDR2 sequences are KGHSH and LQKENI. The CDR3 covers 15 residues. CDR3 protein: CASSPRSQGGSPLHF. Here the CDR3 DNA reads TGTGCCAGCTCACCACGGAGCCAGGGCGGTTCACCCCTCCACTTT.

The chain combines TRBV7-2 with TRBJ1-5; D possibly corresponds to TRBD1 (6 bases). The CDR3 sequence is 14 residues long. The germline V gene encodes CDR1 SGHTA and CDR2 FQGNSA. V lost 5 bases and J 3 bases, leaving 11 bases between the germline ends. CDR3 nucleotide sequence: TGTGCCAGCAGCCCAGGGGCGGCCAATCAGCCCCAGCATTTT. Its protein product is CASSPGAANQPQHF. The full variable domain, completed using reference TRBV7-2 and TRBJ1-5, is GAGVSQSPSNKVTEKGKDVELRCDPISGHTALYWYRQSLGQGLEFLIYFQGNSAPDKSGLPSDRFSAERTGGSVSTLTIQRTQQEDSAVYLCASSPGAANQPQHFGDGTRLSIL.

V gene TRBV7-9 combines with J gene TRBJ1-1; 12 positions agree with TRBD1. Germline V gene data show CDR1 as SEHNR and CDR2 as FQNEAQ (reference sequence). With 3 bases clipped from V and 4 bases from J, the junction kept 12 bases outside the gene matches. This CDR3 is 18 amino acids long. CDR3 bases: TGTGCCAGCAGCTTTGAGTTTGGGACAGGGGGCCTAGGCACTGAAGCTTTCTTT. Its translation: CASSFEFGTGGLGTEAFF.

This rearrangement joins TRBV7-2 to TRBJ1-3, with a tentative D call TRBD1 (5 bases). The CDR3 is 15 residues long. V lost 3 bases and J 2 bases, leaving 11 bases between the germline ends. Germline assignment: CDR1 SGHTA and CDR2 FQGNSA. CDR3 sequence (DNA): TGTGCCAGCAGCTTGGGGGGAATCGCTGGAAACACCATATATTTT. Translating it yields CASSLGGIAGNTIYF.

The chain recombines TRBV5-6 with TRBJ2-7, with no clear D. The CDR3 spans 13 residues. CDR1 and CDR2 from the germline V gene are SGHDT and YYEEEE. V lost 0 bases and J 5 bases, leaving 9 bases between the germline ends. CDR3: CASSLGQVNEQYF. In DNA form, the CDR3 reads TGTGCCAGCAGCTTGGGCCAGGTCAACGAGCAGTACTTC. Looking up the rest from reference TRBV5-6 and TRBJ2-7 gives the full variable domain: DAGVTQSPTHLIKTRGQQVTLRCSPKSGHDTVSWYQQALGQGPQFIFQYYEEEERQRGNFPDRFSGHQFPNYSSELNVNALLLGDSALYLCASSLGQVNEQYFGPGTRLTVT.

The J gene is TRBJ1-4, the V gene TRBV29-1; TRBD1 aligns across 7 bases. J was trimmed by 7 bases and V by 6 bases; bases with no gene match: 17. This CDR3 has 16 residues. Germline CDR1 SQVTM, CDR2 ANQGSEA. The CDR3 region is CSVPRYMRGQGEKLFF. The CDR3 DNA is TGCAGCGTGCCTAGATATATGAGGGGGCAGGGTGAAAAACTGTTTTTT.

The V gene is TRBV6-1, the J gene TRBJ1-4; 7 bases are a match to TRBD1. The CDR3 has 15 residues. J gave up 0 bases and V 5 bases, and 3 bases lay outside the gene matches. Germline V gene lookup returns CDR1 MNHNS and CDR2 SASEGT. The DNA of the CDR3 is TGTGCCAGCAGTTGGACAGGCACAACTAATGAAAAACTGTTTTTT. Encoded protein: CASSWTGTTNEKLFF.